Listed below are T cell receptor beta chains from one sample, sequenced in a study of T cell responses to AZD1222 COVID-19 vaccine. Repertoires were generated with immunoSEQ multiplex PCR, while TCRdb's copy carries only in-frame clones and drops some. The sample holds around 200,000 clones; roughly 93% are singletons and the top ten take about 4%. Sequencing was performed on peripheral blood, taken on day 0 of AZD1222 vaccination. Receptors were obtained from an adult in good health. The CDR3 runs from the conserved cysteine through the conserved F or W. Each record gives: clone size, J gene, D gene, V gene, CDR3 DNA, CDR3 protein. A D gene is named only where the DNA matches it firmly. Rows may omit the clone size; those that give it use once, few, many or a size class.

>.|TRBJ1-2|.|TRBV30
TGTGCCTGGAGTGTATCAGTCTATGGCTACACCTTC
CAWSVSVYGYTF
>.|TRBJ1-5|TRBD1|TRBV19
TGTGCCAGTAGCCGGGACAGCCCTAGCAATCAGCCCCAGCATTTT
CASSRDSPSNQPQHF
>.|TRBJ1-1|TRBD1|TRBV19
TGTGCTTCTGCAGTCGACAGGGCGAACACTGAAGCTTTCTTT
CASAVDRANTEAFF
>.|TRBJ2-1|TRBD2|TRBV7-2
TGTGCCAGCAGCTTAGCTCCTGGACTAGCGGCGTATGAGCAGTTCTTC
CASSLAPGLAAYEQFF
>.|TRBJ2-1|TRBD1|TRBV19
TGTGCCAGTAGTATCCGGGACAGGGTTAATGAGCAGTTCTTC
CASSIRDRVNEQFF
>once|TRBJ1-4|TRBD1|TRBV18
TGTGCCAGCTCACCCCTGGGACAGGGGGGAACTAATGAAAAACTGTTTTTT
CASSPLGQGGTNEKLFF
>.|TRBJ2-5|.|TRBV19
TGTGCCAGTAGTCGAATTAGAGGGAGAGGGGAGACCCAGTACTTC
CASSRIRGRGETQYF
>.|TRBJ1-6|TRBD1|TRBV7-8
TGTGCCAGCAGCATGCCGACAGGGGGTAGCTCCTATAATTCACCCCTCCACTTT
CASSMPTGGSSYNSPLHF
>.|TRBJ1-4|.|TRBV27
TGTGCCAGCAGTTTACGAGGGGGTGGAGATGAAAAACTGTTTTTT
CASSLRGGGDEKLFF
>.|TRBJ2-7|.|TRBV5-4
TGTGCCAGCAGCCCCGGACTGTTTGGGGTCTACGAGCAGTACTTC
CASSPGLFGVYEQYF
>.|TRBJ2-1|.|TRBV6-6
TGTGCCAGCAGTTCGGTGGGCAATGAGCAGTTCTTC
CASSSVGNEQFF
>.|TRBJ1-1|.|TRBV5-5
TGTGCCAGCACGGGAACTTTGAACACTGAAGCTTTCTTT
CASTGTLNTEAFF
>few|TRBJ2-3|TRBD2|TRBV4-1
TGCGCCAGCCACCACCAGACTAGCGGGAGATTAGATACGCAGTATTTT
CASHHQTSGRLDTQYF
>.|TRBJ2-7|.|TRBV2
TGTGCCAGCATCTCCAGGGTTCTCCCCTACGAGCAGTACTTC
CASISRVLPYEQYF
>.|TRBJ1-5|.|TRBV19
TGTGCCAGTAGTCGAAAACAGCTTAGCAATCAGCCCCAGCATTTT
CASSRKQLSNQPQHF
>.|TRBJ1-1|.|TRBV3-1/TRBV3-2
TGTGCCAGCAGCCATGGAAAAAGGGGCGTGAACACTGAAGCTTTCTTT
CASSHGKRGVNTEAFF
>.|TRBJ1-5|.|TRBV27
TGTGCCAGCAGTTCCCGGATGAAAAATAGCAATCAGCCCCAGCATTTT
CASSSRMKNSNQPQHF
>once|TRBJ1-3|TRBD1|TRBV24-1
TGTGCCACCAGTGACTCAGGGGGGCACATATATTTT
CATSDSGGHIYF
>.|TRBJ1-4|.|TRBV2
TGTGCCAGCAGTCGTACGGGAGCTAATGAAAAACTGTTTTTT
CASSRTGANEKLFF
>.|TRBJ1-6|TRBD1|TRBV10-2
TGCGCCAGCAGGGGGACAGGGGGCGTGGGGGTCGGTTCACCCCTCCACTTT
CASRGTGGVGVGSPLHF
>.|TRBJ2-7|.|TRBV6-1
TGTGCCAGCAGTGAACTTGGGACGTTGAGCTCCTACGAGCAGTACTTC
CASSELGTLSSYEQYF
>.|TRBJ2-7|.|TRBV6-5
TGTGCCAGCAGTTACTCTCCAGGCTCTTCCTACGAGCAGTACTTC
CASSYSPGSSYEQYF
>.|TRBJ2-7|.|TRBV25-1
TGTGCCAGCAGTCCTGGACTAACCTACGAGCAGTACTTC
CASSPGLTYEQYF
>.|TRBJ1-5|.|TRBV18
TGTGCCAGCTCACCAAAGGGGGGGGTCAATCAGCCCCAGCATTTT
CASSPKGGVNQPQHF
>.|TRBJ2-7|.|TRBV5-6
TGTGCCAGCAGCTATCGACCCCCACAAGTTTACGAGCAGTACTTC
CASSYRPPQVYEQYF
>once|TRBJ2-3|TRBD1|TRBV5-8
TGTGCCAGCAGCACATTAGGGGGCAGCCTGACAGATACGCAGTATTTT
CASSTLGGSLTDTQYF
>.|TRBJ2-3|TRBD2|TRBV7-6
TGTGCCAGCAGCTCCCTGGGACTAGCGGGAGGGCAAGATACGCAGTATTTT
CASSSLGLAGGQDTQYF
>.|TRBJ1-1|TRBD1|TRBV19
TGTGCCAGTAGTATGTCGGACAGGGTTCGGAGCACTGAAGCTTTCTTT
CASSMSDRVRSTEAFF
>.|TRBJ1-1|TRBD1|TRBV6-4
TGTGCCAGCAGTGATGACAGGGCGAACACTGAAGCTTTCTTT
CASSDDRANTEAFF
>.|TRBJ1-2|.|TRBV6-5
TGTGCCAGCATTCAAACCTGGGCCAGCTATGGCTACACCTTC
CASIQTWASYGYTF
>.|TRBJ1-5|.|TRBV19
TGTGCCAGTAGTATCGGGCAACAGCGTACGCAGCCCCAGCATTTT
CASSIGQQRTQPQHF
>.|TRBJ2-1|TRBD2|TRBV30
TGTGCCTCCACTAGCGTCAGATACAATGAGCAGTTCTTC
CASTSVRYNEQFF
>.|TRBJ1-6|TRBD1|TRBV5-1
TGCGCCAGCAGACCCGGGACAGGGGAGTCACCCCTCCACTTT
CASRPGTGESPLHF
>.|TRBJ1-6|TRBD1|TRBV30
TGTGCCTGGAGTGTAAGAGGTCAGGGGGTAAACTCCTATAATTCACCCCTCCACTTT
CAWSVRGQGVNSYNSPLHF
>.|TRBJ2-1|.|TRBV7-9
TGTGCCAGCAGCTTAGATGGCAGCCTACAAGACAATGAGCAGTTCTTC
CASSLDGSLQDNEQFF
>few|TRBJ2-7|.|TRBV11-2
TGTGCCAGCAGCTCGGACTCTAGCTCCTACGAGCAGTACTTC
CASSSDSSSYEQYF
>.|TRBJ1-1|TRBD1|TRBV12-3/TRBV12-4
TGTGCCAGCAGGCCCAGGGGGGCTGAAGCTTTCTTT
CASRPRGAEAFF
>.|TRBJ2-1|.|TRBV14
TGTGCCAGCAGCCAAGTTCGCGGAGAGAGGCAGTTCTTC
CASSQVRGERQFF
>.|TRBJ1-2|TRBD1|TRBV5-4
TGTGCCAGCAGCTTGGAACAGGGGTGGTATGGCTACACCTTC
CASSLEQGWYGYTF
>.|TRBJ1-5|.|TRBV10-3
TGTGCCATCAGTGAGGGGCAGGGCGATCAGCCCCAGCATTTT
CAISEGQGDQPQHF
>.|TRBJ1-1|.|TRBV3-1/TRBV3-2
TGTGCCAGCAGCCAAGATTTTCCCACCGAGAACACTGAAGCTTTCTTT
CASSQDFPTENTEAFF
>.|TRBJ2-3|.|TRBV6-2/TRBV6-3
TGTGCCAGCAGTGGGTGGCAGGGTGTTGCAGATACGCAGTATTTT
CASSGWQGVADTQYF
>.|TRBJ1-1|.|TRBV11-1
TGTGCCAGCAAACCGGGGGACGGGAGAGTGAACACTGAAGCTTTCTTT
CASKPGDGRVNTEAFF
>.|TRBJ1-6|TRBD1|TRBV7-2
TGTGCCAGCAGCGAGATTTGGAGGACAGGGCTTTTTCGCGATTCACCCCTCCACTTT
CASSEIWRTGLFRDSPLHF
>.|TRBJ2-2|TRBD2|TRBV6-6
TGTGCCAGCAGTCGCAGCCAAAGCACTAGCGGGGAGAACACCGGGGAGCTGTTTTTT
CASSRSQSTSGENTGELFF
>.|TRBJ2-7|.|TRBV7-2
TGTGCCAGCAGCTTAGGCTGGGACGTGCAGTACTTC
CASSLGWDVQYF
>.|TRBJ1-5|.|TRBV6-2/TRBV6-3
TGTGCCAGCAGCCTGATTAGGAATCAGCCCCAGCATTTT
CASSLIRNQPQHF
>.|TRBJ1-1|.|TRBV5-1
TGCGCCAGCAGCTGGGGACACAACACTGAAGCTTTCTTT
CASSWGHNTEAFF
>.|TRBJ1-1|TRBD1|TRBV7-9
TGTGCCAGCAGACAGGGGGTCAGAACTGAAGCTTTCTTT
CASRQGVRTEAFF
>.|TRBJ1-5|TRBD1|TRBV5-8
TGTGCCAGCAGCTTGGCTCGAACAGGGGTTAGCAATCAGCCCCAGCATTTT
CASSLARTGVSNQPQHF
>.|TRBJ2-4|.|TRBV5-1
TGCGCCAGCAGCTTGGTCGGGTCTAGGTCGGCCCGTCCGCACTTC
CASSLVGSRSARPHF
>.|TRBJ1-1|.|TRBV5-1
TGCGCCAGCAGCCTGGCGGGGACCTCGGTTATGAACACTGAAGCTTTCTTT
CASSLAGTSVMNTEAFF
>.|TRBJ2-3|.|TRBV3-1/TRBV3-2
TGTGCCAGCAGCTCAGTCCTAGGGCAGAGCACAGATACGCAGTATTTT
CASSSVLGQSTDTQYF
>.|TRBJ2-7|.|TRBV4-1
TGCGCCAGCAGCCAAAAATTCTCCTACGAGCAGTACTTC
CASSQKFSYEQYF
>once|TRBJ2-1|TRBD2|TRBV5-1
TGCGCCAGCAGCTTATGGCGGGGGGATAACAATGAGCAGTTCTTC
CASSLWRGDNNEQFF
>.|TRBJ1-2|.|TRBV19
TGTGCCAGTAGCTCGGGAAACTATGGCTACACCTTC
CASSSGNYGYTF
>.|TRBJ1-2|TRBD1|TRBV5-4
TGTGCCAGCAGCTTGGGTTTGAGACAGGGAGGTAACTATGGCTACACCTTC
CASSLGLRQGGNYGYTF
>.|TRBJ1-1|.|TRBV6-5
TGTGCCAGCCTCACGACGGGGGGAATGGCTTTCTTT
CASLTTGGMAFF
>.|TRBJ2-2|TRBD2|TRBV6-2/TRBV6-3
TGTGCCAGCAGTTACCGTCTAAAGCCTAGCGGGGGGGCCGTCCGGACCGGGGAGCTGTTTTTT
CASSYRLKPSGGAVRTGELFF
>few|TRBJ2-1|.|TRBV11-2
TGTGCCAGCACGAAAGAGAGGGCGGCAAATGAGCAGTTCTTC
CASTKERAANEQFF